A single sample is the source of the 20 T cell receptor beta chains below, sequenced in a study of control samples from healthy donors and cancer patients. Method: immunoSEQ multiplex PCR; TCRdb's copy keeps in-frame clones and lacks some. The sample lists about 77,000 clones; over 80% were seen once. The sequencing input was blood. All receptors derive from an older woman in good health.

The rearrangement joins TRBV25-1 to TRBJ1-1; 9 bases line up with TRBD1. V lost 8 bases, J lost 5 bases, and 12 bases stayed unmatched. The length of the CDR3 is 15 residues. The germline CDR1 and CDR2 sequences are MGHDK and SYGVNS. CDR3 sequence: CASRPGTGPGTEAFF. The CDR3 DNA reads TGTGCCAGCCGTCCCGGGACAGGGCCGGGGACTGAAGCTTTCTTT. Supplemented by reference TRBV25-1 and TRBJ1-1, the full variable domain reads EADIYQTPRYLVIGTGKKITLECSQTMGHDKMYWYQQDPGMELHLIHYSYGVNSTEKGDLSSESTVSRIRTEHFPLTLESARPSHTSQYLCASRPGTGPGTEAFFGQGTRLTVV.

This rearrangement joins TRBV2 to TRBJ1-1; D call uncertain. Germline loops: CDR1 SNHLY, CDR2 FYNNEI. Trimming removed 4 bases at V and 7 bases at J, with 7 bases between. The CDR3 sequence is 11 residues long. In DNA form, the CDR3 reads TGTGCCAGCAGTGTAAATAGTGAAGCTTTCTTT. The encoded protein is CASSVNSEAFF.

This clone showed up just once. V gene TRBV5-1 combines with J gene TRBJ2-3, with TRBD1 identical over 8 bases. Trimming removed 5 bases from V and 2 bases from J; junction bases left unmatched: 7. The CDR3 contains 15 residues. In germline, CDR1 is SGHRS, CDR2 YFSETQ. CDR3 region: CASSKNRGITDTQYF. In nucleotides, the CDR3 is TGCGCCAGCAGTAAGAACAGGGGGATCACAGATACGCAGTATTTT. The whole variable domain, remainder taken from reference TRBV5-1 and TRBJ2-3, is KAGVTQTPRYLIKTRGQQVTLSCSPISGHRSVSWYQQTPGQGLQFLFEYFSETQRNKGNFPGRFSGRQFSNSRSEMNVSTLELGDSALYLCASSKNRGITDTQYFGPGTRLTVL.

The chain recombines TRBV7-2 with TRBJ2-1; D is undetermined. This CDR3 has 15 amino acids. Trimming shortened V by 4 bases and J by 4 bases, and 14 bases separated the two germline ends. Germline lookup yields CDR1 SGHTA and CDR2 FQGNSA. Written as DNA, the CDR3 is TGTGCCAGCAGCTCTGCTGGGTCAGGATACAATGAGCAGTTCTTC. Translation gives CASSSAGSGYNEQFF.

The chain employs TRBV5-6 and TRBJ1-2, with a possible D match to TRBD1 (6 bases). Per germline, CDR1 SGHDT and CDR2 YYEEEE. The CDR3 is 15 amino acids. The ends were cut back, 0 bases at V and 0 bases at J, with 9 bases in the middle. CDR3 nucleotide sequence: TGTGCCAGCAGCTTGGGGGCAGGGGCTAACTATGGCTACACCTTC. As protein: CASSLGAGANYGYTF.

The chain has TRBV7-9 and TRBJ2-3, with D unresolved. V was shortened by 4 bases and J by 6 bases, with 14 bases between the two germline ends. The CDR3 is made up of 14 amino acids. From germline, CDR1 is SEHNR and CDR2 FQNEAQ (reference sequence). DNA of the CDR3: TGTGCCAGCAGCTCCGAAAGGATTTCCGATACGCAGTATTTT. Translating it yields CASSSERISDTQYF.

The J gene is TRBJ1-5, the V gene TRBV6-6; no clear D gene. Trimming left V 5 bases short and J 1 base short, with 9 bases between. Germline CDR1 MNHNY, CDR2 SVGAGI (reference sequence). The CDR3 has 14 residues. CDR3 residues: CASSPSRSNQPQHF. The CDR3 DNA sequence: TGTGCCAGCAGTCCGAGTAGGAGCAATCAGCCCCAGCATTTT.

The gene calls are TRBV19 and TRBJ2-7; D uncertain. CDR1 is LNHDA and CDR2 is SQIVND in the germline V gene (reference sequence). V lost 1 base to trimming and J lost 1 base, with 11 bases between them. The CDR3 has 15 amino acids. CDR3 bases: TGTGCCAGTAGTATAGGGGCAGCCTCTTCCTACGAGCAGTACTTC. It encodes CASSIGAASSYEQYF. The whole variable domain, filled in from reference TRBV19 and TRBJ2-7, reads DGGITQSPKYLFRKEGQNVTLSCEQNLNHDAMYWYRQDPGQGLRLIYYSQIVNDFQKGDIAEGYSVSREKKESFPLTVTSAQKNPTAFYLCASSIGAASSYEQYFGPGTRLTVT.

The chain carries TRBV18 and TRBJ1-1; the D is unclear. The length of the CDR3 is 13 residues. Trimming removed 4 bases at V and 3 bases at J, with 9 bases between. In germline, CDR1 is KGHSH, CDR2 LQKENI. The chain's CDR3 is CASSRPVDTEAFF. The CDR3 DNA sequence: TGTGCCAGCTCACGCCCCGTGGACACTGAAGCTTTCTTT.

This clone showed up just once. The chain combines TRBV18 with TRBJ2-3, with D perhaps TRBD1 (5 bases). Germline-derived CDR1 and CDR2 are KGHSH and LQKENI. This CDR3 has 15 residues. V lost 3 bases, J lost 1 base, and 11 bases lay in between. In nucleotides, the CDR3 is TGTGCCAGCTCACCGGGGCTTCGGGGCACAGATACGCAGTATTTT. Amino acid sequence: CASSPGLRGTDTQYF. Filled out from reference TRBV18 and TRBJ2-3, the complete variable domain reads NAGVMQNPRHLVRRRGQEARLRCSPMKGHSHVYWYRQLPEEGLKFMVYLQKENIIDESGMPKERFSAEFPKEGPSILRIQQVVRGDSAAYFCASSPGLRGTDTQYFGPGTRLTVL.

This chain links TRBV30 with TRBJ2-1, with D possibly being TRBD2 (6 bases). There are 12 residues in the CDR3. The germline V and J ends were trimmed by 2 bases and 9 bases, with 11 bases remaining between them. Germline V lookup: CDR1 GTSNPN, CDR2 SVGIG (reference sequence). CDR3 loop: CAWSYSGGEQFF. CDR3 bases: TGTGCCTGGAGTTATAGCGGAGGTGAGCAGTTCTTC.

The chain combines TRBV3-1 (or the pseudogene TRBV3-2) with TRBJ1-3; the D is unclear. CDR1 and CDR2 (germline): LGHDT, YNNKEL (reference sequence). The CDR3 runs 14 residues. Between the trimmed V and J ends, which lost 6 bases and 0 bases, there was a span of 9 bases. The CDR3 spells CASSPASSGNTIYF. The DNA for the CDR3 is TGTGCCAGCAGTCCAGCGAGCTCTGGAAACACCATATATTTT.

V usage is TRBV9 and J usage is TRBJ2-5, with D tentatively TRBD2 (5 bases). This CDR3 is 12 amino acids long. Germline V CDR1 and CDR2: SGDLS, YYNGEE. Trimming pared 1 base from V and 7 bases from J, leaving 8 bases between. This CDR3 reads CASSVLEGTQYF. In DNA, the CDR3 is TGTGCCAGCAGCGTATTAGAGGGGACCCAGTACTTC. Based on the CDR3 plus reference TRBV9 and TRBJ2-5, the full variable domain is DSGVTQTPKHLITATGQRVTLRCSPRSGDLSVYWYQQSLDQGLQFLIQYYNGEERAKGNILERFSAQQFPDLHSELNLSSLELGDSALYFCASSVLEGTQYFGPGTRLLVL.

The J gene is TRBJ2-7, the V gene TRBV12-3 or TRBV12-4; D not certain. The CDR3 sequence is 13 residues long. The germline V and J ends were trimmed by 2 bases and 0 bases, with 5 bases remaining between them. The CDR3 DNA follows: TGTGCCAGCAGTTTATTTATCTCCTACGAGCAGTACTTC. Translated: CASSLFISYEQYF.

V is TRBV5-6 and J is TRBJ1-5, with 10 bases matching TRBD1. This CDR3 region has 15 residues. The V segment lost 4 bases and the J segment 4 bases; nucleotides outside the gene matches: 5. Per the germline V gene, CDR1 is SGHDT and CDR2 is YYEEEE. The CDR3 sequence is CASSLRDRGNQPQHF. As DNA, the CDR3 is TGTGCCAGCAGCCTCCGGGACAGGGGAAATCAGCCCCAGCATTTT.

The chain combines TRBV6-1 with TRBJ2-7; 7 positions match TRBD2. CDR3 length equals 14 residues. The V segment lost 3 bases and the J segment 6 bases; nucleotides outside the gene matches: 8. CDR1 is MNHNS, CDR2 SASEGT, per germline. The CDR3 sequence: CASSEQAGDLEQYF. CDR3 in DNA: TGTGCCAGCAGTGAGCAGGCGGGGGACCTCGAGCAGTACTTC.

This chain connects TRBV18 to TRBJ2-1; the match to TRBD2 covers 12 bases. Looked up from germline, CDR1 is KGHSH and CDR2 is LQKENI. Trimming cost V 3 bases and J 8 bases; bases outside gene matches: 8. The CDR3 runs to 16 residues. As DNA, the CDR3 is TGTGCCAGCTCACCCCGACTAGCGGGAGATGTCGATGAGCAGTTCTTC. Protein product: CASSPRLAGDVDEQFF.

The chain joins TRBV7-2 to TRBJ1-5; unclear D gene. Trimming took off 1 base at V and 6 bases at J, with 13 bases between the two ends. The CDR3 totals 15 residues. Per the germline V gene, CDR1 is SGHTA and CDR2 is FQGNSA. CDR3 residues: CASSLGGGRVQPQHF. The CDR3 DNA reads TGTGCCAGCAGCTTAGGGGGTGGGAGGGTTCAGCCCCAGCATTTT. The full variable domain, with the rest looked up from reference TRBV7-2 and TRBJ1-5, is GAGVSQSPSNKVTEKGKDVELRCDPISGHTALYWYRQSLGQGLEFLIYFQGNSAPDKSGLPSDRFSAERTGGSVSTLTIQRTQQEDSAVYLCASSLGGGRVQPQHFGDGTRLSIL.

The rearrangement joins TRBV28 to TRBJ1-6; 12 bases align to TRBD1. The CDR3 is 15 amino acids. With V trimmed by 6 bases and J by 9 bases, 6 bases remained unmatched. Germline V gene lookup returns CDR1 MDHEN and CDR2 SYDVKM. The CDR3 DNA is TGTGCCAGCAGCTCACCGGGACAGGGGGCTTCACCCCTCCACTTT. Protein sequence: CASSSPGQGASPLHF.

The V and J genes are TRBV11-2 and TRBJ1-1, with a tentative D call TRBD1 (5 bases). CDR3 length: 14 amino acids. Germline V gene lookup returns CDR1 SGHAT and CDR2 FQNNGV. V dropped 3 bases and J dropped 1 base, with 9 bases sitting between them. The CDR3 bases are TGTGCCAGCAGCTTCCAGGACACGAACACTGAAGCTTTCTTT. Translated, it gives CASSFQDTNTEAFF.